A single sample gave rise to the 29 T cell receptor beta chains below, sequenced in a study of T cell responses to AZD1222 COVID-19 vaccine. TCRdb's table, derived via immunoSEQ multiplex PCR, lists solely in-frame clones and lacks some. The sample lists some 140,000 clones; roughly nine tenths were seen once. The starting material was peripheral blood, obtained on day 0 of AZD1222 vaccination. Receptors were obtained from an adult in good health.

V is TRBV6-5 and J is TRBJ1-4; 8 bases are shared with TRBD1. CDR3 length: 15 residues. Germline lookup yields CDR1 MNHEY and CDR2 SVGAGI. Trimming removed 8 bases from V and 4 bases from J; junction bases left unmatched: 9. Here the CDR3 reads CASRRRGLVNEKLFF. The CDR3 bases are TGTGCCAGCCGTCGCAGGGGGCTGGTTAATGAAAAACTGTTTTTT.

DNA for the CDR3: TGTGCCAGCAGAAGACCGGACAGGCGGTATGGCTACACCTTC. This encodes CASRRPDRRYGYTF. This chain joins TRBV6-5 and TRBJ1-2; 7 nucleotides align to TRBD1. CDR3 length equals 14 residues. Germline trimming cut 6 bases from V and 5 bases from J; bases unmatched to any gene: 9. Per germline, CDR1 MNHEY and CDR2 SVGAGI.

V usage is TRBV27 and J usage is TRBJ2-1, with a possible D match to TRBD2 (6 bases). Trimming removed 6 bases from V and 4 bases from J, with 16 bases in between. This CDR3 contains 15 residues. Germline CDR1 MNHEY, CDR2 SMNVEV (reference sequence). The CDR3 reads CASRLGGRGYNEQFF. For the CDR3, the DNA is TGTGCCAGCAGACTGGGAGGTAGGGGATACAATGAGCAGTTCTTC.

The chain has TRBV5-1 and TRBJ1-1, with D unresolved. Germline CDR1 reads SGHRS; CDR2 reads YFSETQ. Trimming removed 0 bases from V and 3 bases from J, with 9 bases in between. This CDR3 has 14 residues. The CDR3 bases are TGCGCCAGCAGCTTGGAGGCCAGCTACACTGAAGCTTTCTTT. Translating it yields CASSLEASYTEAFF.

J is TRBJ2-7 and V is TRBV7-6, with a possible D match to TRBD2 (7 bases). The germline CDR1 and CDR2 sequences are SGHVS and FNYEAQ. V was cut by 5 bases and J by 6 bases, with 20 bases left in between. The CDR3 spans 15 residues. The CDR3 sequence is CASSALGGASTEQYF. In DNA, the CDR3 is TGTGCCAGCAGCGCCCTTGGGGGGGCCTCGACCGAGCAGTACTTC.

The chain recombines TRBV19 with TRBJ1-3; 9 bases agree with TRBD1. The CDR3 contains 16 residues. V trimming: 3 bases; J trimming: 0 bases; junction bases outside the gene matches: 3. Germline CDR1 reads LNHDA; CDR2 reads SQIVND (reference sequence). CDR3 residues: CASSMGTGSSGNTIYF. The CDR3 nucleotides read TGTGCCAGTAGTATGGGGACAGGGAGCTCTGGAAACACCATATATTTT.

The chain employs TRBV19 and TRBJ1-5, with D uncertain. The CDR3 has 16 residues. V was trimmed by 4 bases and J by 0 bases, leaving 13 bases between them. The germline V gene has CDR1 LNHDA and CDR2 SQIVND (reference sequence). The chain's CDR3 is CASSTVRTSSNQPQHF. The CDR3 DNA reads TGTGCCAGTAGTACCGTAAGGACTTCTAGCAATCAGCCCCAGCATTTT. Using reference TRBV19 and TRBJ1-5 for the parts outside the CDR3, the full variable domain is DGGITQSPKYLFRKEGQNVTLSCEQNLNHDAMYWYRQDPGQGLRLIYYSQIVNDFQKGDIAEGYSVSREKKESFPLTVTSAQKNPTAFYLCASSTVRTSSNQPQHFGDGTRLSIL.

The V and J genes are TRBV14 and TRBJ1-2; 8 bases agree with TRBD1. Germline CDR1 SGHDN, CDR2 FVKESK. V lost 4 bases and J lost 2; bases outside the gene matches: 6. The CDR3 is 15 residues long. As DNA, the CDR3 is TGTGCCAGCAGCCGTTGGACAGGGTGGAACTATGGCTACACCTTC. This codes for CASSRWTGWNYGYTF.

V gene TRBV6-1 combines with J gene TRBJ1-3; D perhaps matches TRBD1 (6 bases). Germline values: CDR1 MNHNS, CDR2 SASEGT. Trimming pared 3 bases from V and 8 bases from J, leaving 8 bases between. There are 12 residues in the CDR3. The CDR3 sequence: CASSESGDTIYF. The CDR3 DNA sequence: TGTGCCAGCAGTGAGTCAGGGGACACCATATATTTT.

V gene TRBV7-3 combines with J gene TRBJ1-3, with TRBD1 matching over 7 bases. Germline assignment: CDR1 SGHTA and CDR2 FQGTGA. V shed 5 bases, J shed 1 base, and the junction held 5 bases outside the gene matches. This CDR3 comprises 15 residues. The CDR3, as DNA: TGTGCCAGCAGCCCCTCAGGGGGGTCTGGAAACACCATATATTTT. Translated: CASSPSGGSGNTIYF.

The chain has TRBV5-4 and TRBJ2-3; no reliable D call. V gave up 3 bases and J gave up 2 bases, with 16 bases separating them. This CDR3 has 16 amino acids. Germline V gene data show CDR1 as SGHNT and CDR2 as YYREEE (reference sequence). The CDR3 reads CASSSAGRRNTDTQYF. In nucleotides, the CDR3 is TGTGCCAGCAGCTCAGCCGGCAGACGAAACACAGATACGCAGTATTTT.

This chain connects TRBV3-1 (or the pseudogene TRBV3-2) to TRBJ1-5; no firm D call. Deletions cut 2 bases from V and 9 bases from J, with 11 bases between. Germline V gene data show CDR1 as LGHDT and CDR2 as YNNKEL (reference sequence). CDR3 size: 13 residues. CDR3 bases: TGTGCCAGCAGCCAAAGGGTCGGCCGGCCCCAGCATTTT. It yields the protein CASSQRVGRPQHF.

The rearrangement joins TRBV18 to TRBJ1-1; D is unclear. The germline gives CDR1 KGHSH, CDR2 LQKENI. The V end was cut by 7 bases, the J end by 0 bases, with 9 bases between. This CDR3 is built from 13 residues. The chain's CDR3 is CASFVGMNTEAFF. The CDR3, as DNA: TGTGCCAGCTTCGTGGGTATGAACACTGAAGCTTTCTTT.

The gene calls are TRBV3-1 (or the pseudogene TRBV3-2) and TRBJ1-3, with TRBD1 identical over 7 bases. Germline CDR1 and CDR2: LGHDT and YNNKEL (reference sequence). V was clipped by 2 bases and J by 2 bases; unmatched bases: 0. This CDR3 contains 14 residues. The CDR3 region is CASSQTGAGNTIYF. CDR3 nucleotide sequence: TGTGCCAGCAGCCAAACAGGGGCTGGAAACACCATATATTTT.

CDR3 residues: CASSLSGNQPQHF. In nucleotides, the CDR3 is TGTGCCAGCAGCTTAAGTGGGAATCAGCCCCAGCATTTT. The chain uses TRBV6-5 and TRBJ1-5; no reliable D call. Germline CDR1 reads MNHEY; CDR2 reads SVGAGI. The ends were cut back, 6 bases at V and 4 bases at J, with 10 bases in the middle. The CDR3 has 13 amino acids.

The chain carries TRBV5-1 and TRBJ2-7; D unresolved. There are 11 residues in the CDR3. V lost 5 bases to trimming and J lost 0 bases, with 3 bases between them. Per germline, CDR1 SGHRS and CDR2 YFSETQ. The CDR3 nucleotides are TGCGCCAGCAGGTACTCCTACGAGCAGTACTTC. Amino acids: CASRYSYEQYF. Drawing the rest from reference TRBV5-1 and TRBJ2-7, the complete variable domain is KAGVTQTPRYLIKTRGQQVTLSCSPISGHRSVSWYQQTPGQGLQFLFEYFSETQRNKGNFPGRFSGRQFSNSRSEMNVSTLELGDSALYLCASRYSYEQYFGPGTRLTVT.

The V call is TRBV27, the J call TRBJ1-4; possible D gene TRBD1, 5 bases. The CDR3 totals 16 residues. V lost 5 bases to trimming and J lost 8 bases, with 21 bases between them. Germline assignment: CDR1 MNHEY and CDR2 SMNVEV (reference sequence). The CDR3 DNA sequence: TGTGCCAGCAGTCCATACGTCAGGGAGGGCGGAGAAAAACTGTTTTTT. It specifies CASSPYVREGGEKLFF.

The table lists this clone with a few counts. The chain employs TRBV27 and TRBJ1-3; D is ambiguous. The CDR3 has 15 residues. Germline CDR1 MNHEY, CDR2 SMNVEV (reference sequence). The V end lost 4 bases, the J end lost 0 bases, and 10 bases lay between the germline ends. The DNA of the CDR3 is TGTGCCAGCAGTTCGGACCGCCGCTCTGGAAACACCATATATTTT. This codes for CASSSDRRSGNTIYF.

The chain combines TRBV5-1 with TRBJ2-4; 10 nucleotides align to TRBD2. CDR3 size: 17 residues. J gave up 8 bases and V 5 bases, and 16 bases lay outside the gene matches. The germline gives CDR1 SGHRS, CDR2 YFSETQ. This CDR3 reads CASSPRAGGPFWDIQYF. CDR3 bases: TGCGCCAGCAGTCCCCGAGCGGGAGGGCCCTTTTGGGACATTCAGTACTTC. Supplemented by reference TRBV5-1 and TRBJ2-4, the full variable domain reads KAGVTQTPRYLIKTRGQQVTLSCSPISGHRSVSWYQQTPGQGLQFLFEYFSETQRNKGNFPGRFSGRQFSNSRSEMNVSTLELGDSALYLCASSPRAGGPFWDIQYFGAGTRLSVL.

The chain combines TRBV5-1 with TRBJ1-5; a weak D match, TRBD1 (5 bases). Germline lookup yields CDR1 SGHRS and CDR2 YFSETQ. The CDR3 totals 14 residues. Trimming took off 0 bases at V and 6 bases at J, with 10 bases between the two ends. The CDR3 DNA reads as TGCGCCAGCAGCTTGGAGGGGCCCGGTCAGCCCCAGCATTTT. Its protein product is CASSLEGPGQPQHF.

The CDR3 coding sequence is TGCGCCAGCAGCCAAGAGGGAGGAAGACTCGATCAGCCCCAGCATTTT. This codes for CASSQEGGRLDQPQHF. The chain is built from TRBV4-1 and TRBJ1-5, with D unresolved. The CDR3 sequence is 16 residues long. CDR1 and CDR2 from the germline V gene are MGHRA and YSYEKL. Between the trimmed V and J ends, which lost 0 bases and 5 bases, there was a span of 14 bases.

This clone was detected once. The rearrangement joins TRBV29-1 to TRBJ2-3; tentative D call: TRBD1 (6 bases). This CDR3 region has 19 residues. Trimming left V 7 bases short and J 0 bases short, with 29 bases between. Germline-derived CDR1 and CDR2 are SQVTM and ANQGSEA. The CDR3 sequence: CSDTGQIGLPKSSTDTQYF. The CDR3 DNA reads as TGCAGCGACACAGGACAGATCGGGCTCCCGAAATCTAGCACAGATACGCAGTATTTT.

This clone was detected once. This chain joins TRBV12-5 and TRBJ1-5; D unresolved. Germline CDR1 LGHNT, CDR2 FRNRAP. V lost 5 bases and J 2 bases, leaving 13 bases between the germline ends. This CDR3 contains 15 residues. CDR3 sequence reads: CASGPPDSGNQPQHF. In DNA, the CDR3 is TGTGCTAGTGGTCCCCCGGACTCGGGCAATCAGCCCCAGCATTTT.

J is TRBJ2-7 and V is TRBV3-1 (or the pseudogene TRBV3-2); a possible D gene is TRBD2 (6 bases). The CDR3 length is 14 residues. V was cut by 4 bases and J by 0 bases, with 10 bases left in between. Germline V lookup: CDR1 LGHDT, CDR2 YNNKEL (reference sequence). CDR3 residues: CASSPGTDSYEQYF. DNA for the CDR3: TGTGCCAGCAGCCCAGGGACTGACTCCTACGAGCAGTACTTC.

This clone was found once. The chain is built from TRBV5-1 and TRBJ2-5, with a possible D match to TRBD1 (5 bases). V gave up 4 bases and J gave up 2 bases, with 15 bases separating them. Germline-derived CDR1 and CDR2 are SGHRS and YFSETQ. The CDR3 is 15 residues long. The CDR3 region is CASSPGRTSQETQYF. The CDR3, as DNA: TGCGCCAGCAGCCCGGGTCGGACATCACAAGAGACCCAGTACTTC.

The rearrangement uses TRBV9 and TRBJ2-3; D call uncertain. V dropped 1 base and J dropped 0 bases, with 9 bases sitting between them. This CDR3 comprises 15 residues. CDR1 is SGDLS and CDR2 is YYNGEE in the germline V gene. In nucleotides, the CDR3 is TGTGCCAGCAGCGTATATACGGATAGCACAGATACGCAGTATTTT. It specifies CASSVYTDSTDTQYF.

Here the CDR3 reads CASSQGTAYEQYF. CDR3 coding DNA: TGTGCCAGCAGCCAAGGGACAGCCTACGAGCAGTACTTC. The chain joins TRBV3-1 (or the pseudogene TRBV3-2) to TRBJ2-7; D may be TRBD1 (6 bases). The CDR3 runs to 13 residues. Germline CDR1 and CDR2: LGHDT and YNNKEL (reference sequence). V dropped 1 base and J dropped 2 bases, with 6 bases sitting between them.

The rearrangement joins TRBV27 to TRBJ1-1; TRBD1 might be the D (5 bases). V was cut by 2 bases and J by 5 bases, with 9 bases left in between. The CDR3 totals 13 residues. The V gene's germline CDR1 is MNHEY and CDR2 SMNVEV (reference sequence). In nucleotides, the CDR3 is TGTGCCAGCAGTTTAACTCGGGGGACTGAAGCTTTCTTT. Amino acid sequence: CASSLTRGTEAFF.

The J gene is TRBJ1-3, the V gene TRBV30, with D maybe TRBD1 (6 bases). This CDR3 is 16 amino acids long. V dropped 1 base and J dropped 4 bases, with 17 bases sitting between them. The germline V gene encodes CDR1 GTSNPN and CDR2 SVGIG (reference sequence). The CDR3 DNA reads TGTGCCTGGAGTGGGGGGGGCAGCTTCTTAGGAAACACCATATATTTT. It encodes CAWSGGGSFLGNTIYF. Variable domain in full (rest from reference TRBV30 and TRBJ1-3): SQTIHQWPATLVQPVGSPLSLECTVEGTSNPNLYWYRQAAGRGLQLLFYSVGIGQISSEVPQNLSASRPQDRQFILSSKKLLLSDSGFYLCAWSGGGSFLGNTIYFGEGSWLTVV.